The 14 T cell receptor beta chains presented below share a single source sample, sequenced in a study of T cells expressing NK-cell markers. One entry per CDR3 protein, without DNA, is what TCRdb gives after re-calling the 5' RACE reads. The table lists 200,000 to 300,000 distinct CDR3 sequences. The sequenced sample consisted of blood T cells: a sorted CD56 or NKG2C T cell subset, CD4+ or CD8+ T cells, or bulk PBMC T cells (not recorded which). Receptors originate from a man between 18 and 29 years old in good health.

V gene TRBV2 combines with J gene TRBJ2-7. The CDR3 covers 12 residues. Germline V gene data show CDR1 as SNHLY and CDR2 as FYNNEI. CDR3 protein: CASSIDFREQYF. The full variable domain, completed using reference TRBV2 and TRBJ2-7, is EPEVTQTPSHQVTQMGQEVILRCVPISNHLYFYWYRQILGQKVEFLVSFYNNEISEKSEIFDDQFSVERPDGSNFTLKIRSTKLEDSAMYFCASSIDFREQYFGPGTRLTVT.

The chain links TRBV20-1 to TRBJ2-7; TCRdb outputs TRBD2, but without DNA this stays unchecked. The CDR3 contains 14 residues. Germline V gene lookup returns CDR1 DFQATT and CDR2 SNEGSKA (reference sequence). The CDR3 sequence: CSAPAGGNSYEQYF.

The chain carries TRBV12-3 or TRBV12-4 and TRBJ2-1; TCRdb outputs TRBD2, but without DNA this stays unchecked. The CDR3 is 13 amino acids. The chain's CDR3 is CASSPTRPGEQFF.

The V call is TRBV19, the J call TRBJ1-4; the D call of TRBD1 rests on TCRdb alone, since no DNA is present to check it. The CDR3 has 15 amino acids. Germline V gene sequence: CDR1 LNHDA, CDR2 SQIVND (reference sequence). The CDR3 sequence: CASSPPGGGREKLFF.

This chain connects TRBV12-3 or TRBV12-4 to TRBJ2-5; TCRdb outputs TRBD1, but without DNA this stays unchecked. The CDR3 covers 15 residues. The CDR3 spells CASSLGWTGGETQYF.

The CDR3 region is CSVGGLAGAYEQYF. The V gene is TRBV29-1, the J gene TRBJ2-7; TCRdb reports TRBD2, a call that lacks DNA to check it against. The germline V gene encodes CDR1 SQVTM and CDR2 ANQGSEA. The CDR3 is 14 amino acids.

The chain is built from TRBV5-1 and TRBJ2-1; the TCRdb D gene call, TRBD2, has no DNA to confirm it. CDR3 length equals 17 residues. Germline assignment: CDR1 SGHRS and CDR2 YFSETQ. The CDR3 loop reads CASSFGTSLSSYNEQFF.

V usage is TRBV4-1 and J usage is TRBJ1-1. The CDR3 spans 11 residues. Per the germline V gene, CDR1 is MGHRA and CDR2 is YSYEKL. The CDR3 protein is CASSQGLQAFF.

The chain employs TRBV4-3 and TRBJ2-5. This CDR3 region has 16 residues. Germline assignment: CDR1 LGHNA and CDR2 YSLEER. This CDR3 is CASSQEAGLYQETQYF.

The CDR3 region is CASSVDAEQFF. The chain employs TRBV9 and TRBJ2-1. The CDR3 totals 11 residues. Germline CDR1 is SGDLS and CDR2 is YYNGEE.

The CDR3 protein is CASRGLVEGTEAFF. The chain uses TRBV7-9 and TRBJ1-1. Germline assignment: CDR1 SEHNR and CDR2 FQNEAQ (reference sequence). The CDR3 spans 14 residues. Based on the CDR3 plus reference TRBV7-9 and TRBJ1-1, the full variable domain is DTGVSQNPRHKITKRGQNVTFRCDPISEHNRLYWYRQTLGQGPEFLTYFQNEAQLEKSRLLSDRFSAERPKGSFSTLEIQRTEQGDSAMYLCASRGLVEGTEAFFGQGTRLTVV.

CDR3 region: CASSLEGLAGGSPYF. J is TRBJ2-3 and V is TRBV5-1; the D call of TRBD2 rests on TCRdb alone, since no DNA is present to check it. CDR3 length equals 15 residues. Germline CDR1 and CDR2: SGHRS and YFSETQ.

This rearrangement joins TRBV5-1 to TRBJ2-1; the TCRdb D gene call, TRBD2, has no DNA to confirm it. Germline V gene lookup returns CDR1 SGHRS and CDR2 YFSETQ. This CDR3 comprises 15 residues. This CDR3 is CASSQGLAGGGEQFF.

The V and J genes are TRBV12-3 or TRBV12-4 and TRBJ1-1. The length of the CDR3 is 13 residues. CDR3 sequence: CASSVGRPGKAFF.